These T cell receptor beta chains were read from a single sample in a study of CD8 T cells in ankylosing spondylitis. One entry per CDR3 protein, called by TCRdb with MiXCR from the 5' RACE reads. Of 250,000 or so distinct CDR3 sequences listed, roughly a quarter are singletons. Sequencing input: blood, either unsorted or a sorted T cell fraction (not recorded which). The receptors were sampled from a male donor with ankylosing spondylitis or in good health (not recorded which). Each CDR3 is given with its conserved first and last residue. Fields, in order: D gene, J gene, clone size, V gene, CDR3 protein, CDR3 DNA. The D gene is left open where the match is weak. Size tells how often a clone was seen (once, few, many) or the class of an expanded clone, and some rows leave it out.

-,TRBJ1-5,-,TRBV7-2,CASSLEDGTGPQHF,TGTGCCAGCAGCTTGGAGGACGGTACAGGTCCCCAGCATTTT
-,TRBJ2-1,many,TRBV20-1,CSARAPLGDEQFF,TGCAGTGCTAGGGCACCGCTGGGGGATGAGCAGTTCTTC
TRBD2,TRBJ2-3,-,TRBV4-1,CASSQPASGGGTDTQYF,TGCGCCAGCAGCCAGCCGGCTAGCGGGGGGGGCACAGATACGCAGTATTTT
-,TRBJ2-5,-,TRBV7-2,CASSSPVSAETQYF,TGTGCCAGCAGCTCCCCGGTTAGCGCAGAGACCCAGTACTTC
TRBD1,TRBJ2-4,-,TRBV20-1,CSAHRDRGAKNIQYF,TGCAGTGCTCATCGGGACAGGGGAGCCAAAAACATTCAGTACTTC
-,TRBJ2-1,many,TRBV5-1,CASSLDGYNEQFF,TGCGCCAGCAGCTTGGACGGATACAATGAGCAGTTCTTC
TRBD2,TRBJ2-5,many,TRBV20-1,CSATLAGGFTQYF,TGCAGTGCCACCTTAGCGGGGGGGTTTACCCAGTACTTC
-,TRBJ2-5,-,TRBV25-1,CASSEETQYF,TGTGCCAGTTCGGAGGAGACCCAGTACTTC
-,TRBJ2-5,-,TRBV20-1,CSAPVKTQYF,TGCAGCGCCCCCGTGAAGACCCAGTACTTC
TRBD2,TRBJ2-1,many,TRBV19,CASGITSGGLNEQFF,TGTGCCAGCGGGATAACTAGCGGGGGGTTGAATGAGCAGTTCTTC
-,TRBJ1-2,many,TRBV7-3,CASSPGRGSYGYTF,TGTGCCAGCAGCCCGGGCAGGGGCAGTTATGGCTACACCTTC
-,TRBJ1-6,-,TRBV2,CASSEQDNSPLHF,TGTGCCAGCAGTGAACAGGATAATTCACCCCTCCACTTT
TRBD1,TRBJ2-7,-,TRBV4-2,CASSQGQTGTTYEQYF,TGTGCCAGCAGCCAAGGGCAGACAGGGACAACCTACGAGCAGTACTTC
TRBD1,TRBJ2-7,-,TRBV20-1,CSAKSGTGTLGGEQYF,TGCAGTGCTAAGTCCGGGACAGGGACCCTCGGGGGCGAGCAGTACTTC
TRBD1,TRBJ1-3,few,TRBV19,CASSPRDRGFGNTIYF,TGTGCCAGTAGTCCCCGGGACAGGGGATTCGGAAACACCATATATTTT
-,TRBJ2-7,many,TRBV12-3/TRBV12-4,CASSLGQTEQYF,TGTGCCAGCAGTTTAGGGCAGACCGAGCAGTACTTC
TRBD1,TRBJ1-6,once,TRBV19,CANSEGQGAGSPLHF,TGTGCCAATAGTGAAGGACAGGGGGCCGGTTCACCCCTCCACTTT